This entry concerns a single T cell receptor (beta chain). Its antigen is not identified. The data were produced by immunoSEQ multiplex PCR, yet TCRdb's version contains in-frame clones alone and is incomplete. The table includes under 30,000 clones, 60% to 85% detected once. The data originate from a study of T cell clonotyping in hematopoietic cell transplantation. Study-wide background: Recipients' pretransplant samples followed cytoreduction.

Described time point: recipient sample about 28 days before transplant, after cytoreduction. Recipient blood drawn about 28 days pretransplant and days 30, 100, 180 after. Germline CDR1 reads GTSNPN; CDR2 reads SVGIG (reference sequence). The CDR3 is 14 residues long. With V trimmed by 7 bases and J by 9 bases, 6 bases remained unmatched. Study findings and constraints: Higher Inverse Simpson Index values in graft donor and pretransplant recipient predicted broader posttransplant TCR diversity. Pathologically expanded recipient clonotypes increased progressively from day 30 to day 180 as diversity fell.

Specimen: peripheral blood mononuclear cells, collected before stem cell transplant. This receptor was taken from a woman in her thirties with chronic myeloid leukemia. Some clones in this sample may be carry-over from other donors' samples. The chain links TRBV30 to TRBJ2-1; 16 nucleotides align to TRBD2. As DNA, the CDR3 is TGTGCCTATACCGGGACTAGCGGGGGGGCTGAGCAGTTCTTC. It codes for CAYTGTSGGAEQFF.